The text below deals with one T cell receptor beta chain. This sample stems from a study of T cell responses to AZD1222 COVID-19 vaccine. The CDR3 has 15 residues. The germline CDR1 and CDR2 sequences are MNHEY and SMNVEV (reference sequence). Trimming removed 2 bases from V and 1 base from J; junction bases left unmatched: 3. The method was immunoSEQ multiplex PCR; TCRdb's version includes in-frame clones alone and lacks a portion of them. This repertoire shows 150,000 to 200,000 clones, roughly 88% found once; its top ten account for more than 0.75%. This sequence joins TRBV27 and TRBJ1-1, with 8 positions matching TRBD1. Sequenced here: peripheral blood, sampled on day 0 of AZD1222 vaccination. This TCR derives from an adult in good health. CDR3 coding DNA: TGTGCCAGCAGTTTAGCAGGACAGGGGAACACTGAAGCTTTCTTT. The encoded protein is CASSLAGQGNTEAFF.